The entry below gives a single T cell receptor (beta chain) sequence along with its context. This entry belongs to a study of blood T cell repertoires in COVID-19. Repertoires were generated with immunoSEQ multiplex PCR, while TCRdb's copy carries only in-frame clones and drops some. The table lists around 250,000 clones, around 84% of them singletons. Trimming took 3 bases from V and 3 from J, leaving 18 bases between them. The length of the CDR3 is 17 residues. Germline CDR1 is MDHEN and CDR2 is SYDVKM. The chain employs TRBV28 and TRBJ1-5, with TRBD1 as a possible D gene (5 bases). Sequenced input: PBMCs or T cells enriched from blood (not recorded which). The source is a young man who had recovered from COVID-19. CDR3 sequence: CASSLRRGRRFNQPQHF. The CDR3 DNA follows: TGTGCCAGCAGTTTGAGAAGGGGCCGGCGGTTCAATCAGCCCCAGCATTTT. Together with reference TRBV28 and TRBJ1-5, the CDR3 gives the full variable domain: DVKVTQSSRYLVKRTGEKVFLECVQDMDHENMFWYRQDPGLGLRLIYFSYDVKMKEKGDIPEGYSVSREKKERFSLILESASTNQTSMYLCASSLRRGRRFNQPQHFGDGTRLSIL.